The next 7 T cell receptor beta chains were all read from a single sample in a study of blood T cells in healthy people across ages. The use of a sample-barcoded 5' primer and a J-beta primer mix characterized a second PCR of 7 to 11 cycles. TCRdb itself ran the 5' RACE reads through MiXCR, one entry per CDR3 protein. Counted here are approximately 780,000 distinct CDR3 sequences, 20% to 30% occurring once; the ten biggest clones make up around 2.9%. The same specimen was also included in a second study, on T cells of mothers and their children.

The sequenced sample consisted of blood. Receptors were obtained from a boy aged 5-17 years in good health.

The chain has TRBV15 and TRBJ2-5; unclear D gene. The CDR3 sequence is 14 residues long. With 5 bases removed from V and 3 bases from J, the gap between germline ends came to 13 bases. The germline CDR1 and CDR2 sequences are LNHNV and YYDKDF (reference sequence). The CDR3 protein is CATSDRAEEETQYF. The CDR3 nucleotides are TGTGCCACCAGCGATCGGGCAGAGGAAGAGACCCAGTACTTC.

The chain employs TRBV11-2 and TRBJ2-5, with D perhaps matching TRBD1 or TRBD2 (5 bases each). The J call may be in error: the DNA end matches TRBJ2-7 better. The CDR3 is 14 residues long. Germline CDR1 is SGHAT and CDR2 is FQNNGV. CDR3 coding DNA: TGTGCCAGCAGCTTAGTTGCTTCGGGGCACGAGCAGTACTTC. Translation gives CASSLVASGHEQYF.

This clonotype was seen only once. The chain recombines TRBV20-1 with TRBJ2-6, with D uncertain. Trimming took 6 bases from V and 0 from J, leaving 9 bases between them. Germline CDR1 DFQATT, CDR2 SNEGSKA (reference sequence). This CDR3 spans 14 amino acids. This CDR3 reads CSAPPPSGANVLTF. The DNA of the CDR3 is TGCAGTGCGCCCCCGCCCTCTGGGGCCAACGTCCTGACTTTC.

Written as DNA, the CDR3 is TGCGCCAGCAGCCGGGCAGGGGATGGCGACAAACTGTTTTTT. It encodes CASSRAGDGDKLFF. The gene calls are TRBV4-3 and TRBJ1-4, with D possibly TRBD1 on 6 matching bases. V was clipped by 4 bases and J by 11 bases, with 17 bases between them. CDR3 length equals 14 residues. Germline CDR1 LGHNA, CDR2 YSLEER.

The chain carries TRBV6-2 or TRBV6-3 and TRBJ2-7; TRBD1 might be the D (6 bases). There are 14 residues in the CDR3. Germline lookup yields CDR1 MNHEY and CDR2 SVGEGT. Trimming cost V 11 bases and J 4 bases, with 21 bases left between them. The CDR3 protein is CAVTPGVPGYEQYF. In DNA, the CDR3 is TGTGCCGTCACTCCAGGGGTCCCAGGATACGAGCAGTACTTC.

In its sample, this clonotype was seen once. The chain uses TRBV20-1 and TRBJ2-7, with 8 nucleotides matching TRBD2. The CDR3 covers 13 residues. Germline CDR1 and CDR2: DFQATT and SNEGSKA (reference sequence). Losses at the gene ends were 0 bases for V and 2 bases for J; bases not matched to a gene: 0. The CDR3 bases are TGCAGTGCTAGAGAGGGACTAGCCTACGAGCAGTACTTC. It is translated as CSAREGLAYEQYF.

V usage is TRBV4-2 and J usage is TRBJ2-5; unclear D gene. CDR1 LGHNA and CDR2 YNFKEQ come from the germline V gene. The CDR3 is 14 residues long. The V end lost 4 bases, the J end lost 5 bases, and 14 bases lay between the germline ends. As DNA, the CDR3 is TGTGCCAGCAGCCTTAACTTACCTCATGAGACCCAGTACTTC. Its translation is CASSLNLPHETQYF.